A selection of T cell receptor beta chains follows, all from one sample in a study of control samples from healthy donors and cancer patients. Only in-frame clones appear in the TCRdb table, and some are missing; sequencing was by immunoSEQ multiplex PCR. The table lists more than 20,000 clones, approximately 80% of them singletons. Material for sequencing was PBMCs. The source of these receptors is a man in his fifties or sixties with head and neck cancer. Each CDR3 is given without its conserved first and last residue.

TRBJ1-2 TRBV30 AWSVGGDGYT
TRBJ2-1 TRBV6-4 ASSKLPGQGGNEQF
TRBJ2-3 TRBV11-3 ASSERAGTASTDTQY
TRBJ2-1 TRBV12-3/TRBV12-4 ASTVDLHNEQF
TRBJ1-5 TRBV25-1 ASSTRREQGRGQPQH
TRBJ2-3 TRBV6-2/TRBV6-3 ASSYSGGLYTDTQY
TRBJ1-1 TRBV30 AWGAWTGGTEAF
TRBJ1-6 TRBV5-1 ASMIPGHTNNSPLH
TRBJ1-2 TRBV28 ASSRQGSSGYT
TRBJ2-1 TRBV6-5 ASSYDRYNEQF
TRBJ2-2 TRBV9 ASSVGLRGRNTGELF
TRBJ1-5 TRBV6-5 ASSAGTNSNQPQH
TRBJ2-1 TRBV28 ASSETSGVLNEQF
TRBJ2-2 TRBV5-5 ASTRNPSGGTGELF
TRBJ1-1 TRBV7-4 ARTQGRTEAF
TRBJ1-3 TRBV5-1 ASSSDGSGNTIY
TRBJ1-5 TRBV27 ASSTSGAEQPQH
TRBJ1-5 TRBV19 ASSTTDSNQPQH